This T cell receptor beta chain was sequenced during a study of T-cell reconstitution after alpha-beta-depleted transplantation in children. Study-level points and caveats: After transplant, high TCRbeta diversity at day 60 in some patients arose from surviving recipient T cells and thymic progenitors. It was newly produced T cells that mostly accounted for T-cell counts and diversity one year after transplant. Reportedly, alpha-beta T cells present about two months post-transplant originated from several hundred expanded clones of graft origin.

This clonotype has more than one count but fewer than ten. Its antigen is as yet unknown. Germline CDR1 is SSHAT and CDR2 is FNYEAQ (reference sequence). There are 14 residues in the CDR3. V lost 3 bases and J lost 4, with 12 bases in between. Construction of the TCRbeta library involved unique molecular identifiers. TCRdb re-called the PCR reads with MiXCR, one entry per CDR3 protein. The sample consists of a few hundred thousand distinct CDR3 sequences, roughly 25% of them appearing once. The clonotype originates from a male patient aged 10-17 years who had a stem cell transplant for acute lymphoblastic leukemia, so the T cells may come from the graft donor. Source: PBMCs, mostly from graft donor cells, taken 180 days after TCRalphabeta/CD19-depleted stem cell transplant. The chain joins TRBV7-7 to TRBJ1-2; perhaps TRBD1 as D (6 bases). The CDR3 loop reads CASSFWGLVYGYTF. CDR3 DNA sequence: TGTGCCAGCAGCTTTTGGGGGCTGGTCTATGGCTACACCTTC.